This T cell receptor beta chain was documented in a study of blood T cells in healthy people across ages. This clonotype has more than one count but fewer than ten. It was with a sample-barcoded 5' primer and a J-beta primer mix that a second PCR of about 6 to 11 cycles was run. TCRdb reanalysed the 5' RACE reads using MiXCR and keeps one entry per CDR3 protein. Of 1,500,000 or so distinct CDR3 sequences listed, approximately 43% are singletons. The CDR3 is made up of 12 amino acids. Trimming removed 6 bases from V and 1 base from J, with 7 bases in between. Germline lookup yields CDR1 DFQATT and CDR2 SNEGSKA (reference sequence).

Sequenced input: blood. V gene TRBV20-1 combines with J gene TRBJ2-4; D may correspond to TRBD1 or TRBD2 (6 bases each). This TCR was recovered from a woman aged 18-29 years in good health. The CDR3: CSAGGAKNIQYF. The DNA of the CDR3 is TGCAGTGCCGGGGGCGCCAAAAACATTCAGTACTTC.